The sequence of this TCR beta chain was determined in a study of cytomegalovirus exposure and HLA in healthy donors (dated by TCRdb to the late 2010s). Regarding the study in general: An earlier analysis of fewer than 750 of the donors reported approximately 300 Gb of sequence data and 117 million unique TCR beta sequences obtained from about 180 million T cells. The number of typed donors differed by locus: about 620-640 for A, B, C, DRB1 and DQB1; some 540 for DQA1; around 610 for DPA1; and around 470 for DPB1. Donor age, sex, ethnicity and CMV serostatus were compiled together with the repertoire data. The T cell repertoires of 666 subjects were profiled by immunosequencing and related to cytomegalovirus serostatus. Approximately 330 gigabases of sequencing data and around 88 million unique TCR sequences made up an early release that covered about 640 HLA-typed donors. Because of strong linkage in the cohort, four to six DR-DQ haplotypes were treated as single units for association and clustering. A later genetic analysis took genome-wide SNP genotypes for about three fifths of the roughly 700 donors and used that subset as a discovery cohort. To predict cytomegalovirus infection status, the study brought together high-throughput TCR immunosequencing, statistical association of individual TCRs with disease status, and machine learning. All discovery cohort repertoires had been generated on a single sequencing platform. A later analysis re-examined previously published TCR beta repertoires from hundreds of donors and added high-resolution HLA genotyping to investigate patterns of TCR occurrence. The study aimed to test whether cataloging public T cell receptors could reveal signatures of past pathogen exposure. Besides the first cohort of 666 subjects, a separate validation cohort made up of 120 different subjects was used. Rather than using new phenotypic data, the later analysis identified candidate immune exposures from TCR beta sequences and from how often those sequences occurred across donors. In an earlier analysis of 587 of the donors, high-throughput TCR beta sequencing was used to judge whether each TCR beta V gene segment behaved as functional or pseudogenic. HLA typing included class I and class II loci at four-digit resolution. On average, around 200,000 unique TCR beta nucleotide sequences were sequenced per donor among 398 genotyped donors of the cohort, with roughly 20% of those sequences being non-productive. The genetic ancestry cluster associated with self-reported Caucasian donors included roughly four fifths of the 398 genotyped donors.

Library preparation was by the immunoSEQ multiplex PCR assay. A mixture of 60 forward primers for TCR Vbeta segments and 13 reverse primers for TCR Jbeta segments was used in the multiplex PCR. The CDR3 region of rearranged TCR beta genes was amplified from genomic DNA by a multiplex PCR assay. On the Illumina HiSeq System, the amplified TCR beta libraries were sequenced as 87-base-pair reads. The paper's data handling went like this. A later analysis tallied 75 million to 95 million unique TCR beta chains across the 700 or so repertoires, and some 10 million of those chains were shared by two or more donors. Raw reads were error-corrected and collapsed into unique sequences with a nearest-neighbor algorithm that merged closely related sequences to remove PCR and sequencing errors. V, D and J gene segments were assigned by aligning CDR3 sequences to IMGT reference sequences. For a sequence to be retained, a match of at least six nucleotides to both a V gene segment and a J gene segment was required. Rearrangements were classified as productive when the CDR3 lacked stop codons and remained in frame with V and J, and all other rearrangements were classified as non-productive. CDR3 was defined by IMGT convention, running from the second conserved V-encoded cysteine to the conserved J-encoded phenylalanine. Sequences without an unambiguous match to a single V gene segment were excluded from the earlier analysis of several hundred of the donors. In an earlier analysis of approximately 610 of the donors, V segments were called functional above 56.7% productive rearrangements and were called segregating when the between-donor standard deviation exceeded 5%. To diagnose cytomegalovirus status from the catalog of TCR beta chain sequences, a statistical classification framework was built. V and J gene assignment, in a later analysis, came from comparing TCR nucleotide sequences with IMGT/GENE-DB human TR gene sequences. Using the TCRdist pipeline, a later analysis assigned CDR3 sequences along with most-parsimonious VDJ recombination scenarios. In a later analysis, each TCR beta chain was defined by its CDR3 amino acid sequence together with its V-gene family, and reads without a unique V-gene family were excluded. To address suspected cross-contamination and a sequencing artifact, a later analysis removed approximately 590 highly shared, low-generation-probability nucleotide sequences. For each public chain, a later analysis derived a clonal expansion index from normalized ranks of inferred template counts within each repertoire. In a later analysis, generation probabilities were computed with a VDJ recombination model fitted to out-of-frame rearrangements, and the resulting probabilities were checked against IGoR. A later analysis scored TCR-TCR, TCR-HLA and TCR-CMV co-occurrence with hypergeometric tests, applying a repertoire-size bias correction to TCR pairs. A later analysis estimated false discovery rates by permuting HLA or CMV assignments 20 times. A later analysis grouped co-occurring TCRs with DBSCAN, adding TCRdist sequence similarity when clustering within HLA-allele-positive subsets. Co-occurrence clustering excluded repertoires with fewer than 30,000 or more than 120,000 public chains, plus five with anomalous nucleotide sharing. In TCRdb, the immuneACCESS table is reduced to in-frame sequences with V and J assigned. These tables do not hold every clone; where another copy was compared, an unresolved V gene accounts for under half, and the others remain unexplained. D and trimming come from the DNA, and the V and J calls and clone size come from that table. Recorded for this sample are 150,000 to 160,000 clones; 75% to 85% of them occurred a single time. Of the sample, roughly 7.7% is held by the ten largest clones.

General study outcomes and caveats: In a later analysis, some 18,000 TCR beta sequences were associated with specific HLA alleles at a false discovery rate of 0.05. Correlated functional status among segregating V segments might be attributable to linkage disequilibrium, but an unknown experimental factor could not be ruled out. In an earlier analysis of 587 of the donors, most TCR beta V segments appeared in productive rearrangements about 87% or about 30% of the time, broadly matching IMGT annotations. A further reported finding was that TCR beta sequences accurately predicted the HLA-A and HLA-B alleles for most subjects in the first cohort. Because the 87-base-pair reads could not distinguish some IMGT-functional V segments, including TRBV6-2 and TRBV6-3, those segments were excluded. A few of the identified cytomegalovirus-associated TCR beta chains were confirmed in vitro to be specific for cytomegalovirus antigens. CMV serostatus was the only immune exposure information available for the cohort. According to a later analysis, most CMV-associated TCR beta chains appeared to be HLA-restricted, and the HLA associations seemed to be driven largely by CMV exposure. The sequencing pipeline was judged likely to have produced a cluster of highly shared sequence variants as a technical artifact. A later analysis found that HLA-associated TCR beta chains were more clonally expanded and had lower generation probabilities than equally common non-associated chains. Only TCR beta chains were sequenced in this cohort, and the absence of alpha or paired-chain data limited detectable features. Because counts were too low, roughly 18 rarely observed V segments, including chromosome 9 orphons, were left out of the earlier analysis of a few hundred of the donors. HLA typing was unavailable for some donors at each locus, so association tests used only the typed subset. In a later analysis, TCR association rates were found to vary across HLA loci, with the most associated TCRs seen for DRB1 alleles and the fewest for HLA-C alleles. The classifier was reported to diagnose cytomegalovirus status with high specificity and sensitivity in both the original and validation cohorts. The study listed 164 TCR beta chains as associated with cytomegalovirus. The authors suggested that the approach could potentially be extended to other disease states and immunological phenotypes. While some public TCRs were present in many individuals, most TCR sequences turned up only very rarely across donors. A later genetic analysis reported fewer N-insertions in productive TCRs among donors in an Asian-associated ancestry cluster than the roughly 650-donor mean. The presence/absence analyses assumed that sequencing depth was roughly uniform across donors, and that assumption may not be true. A later analysis reported that several top co-occurrence clusters appeared linked to parvovirus B19, influenza, CMV and Epstein-Barr virus. Strong co-occurrence of HLA alleles, especially DR and DQ, made assigning TCR associations to individual alleles difficult. A later genetic analysis associated a missense DCLRE1C variant with V-gene and J-gene trimming of TCR beta chains, and an independent cohort replicated the association.

The cohort consisted of 600 to 750 healthy bone marrow donors. At the time of sampling, every cohort member was nominally healthy, though immune exposures that went unrecorded were likely present. The donor was CMV seropositive and was included in the group of 300 or so seropositive cohort members. Each donor provided a peripheral blood sample, and peripheral blood mononuclear cells were used for TCR beta sequencing. Genomic DNA was extracted from the blood cell samples with the Qiagen DNeasy Blood Extraction Kit. CDR1 SGHTA and CDR2 FQGNSA are derived from the germline V gene. The CDR3 sequence holds 16 residues, the cysteine and phenylalanine included. The sequence is cut down to CDR3 DNA, 48 bases in frame from base 1. Trimming leaves V shorter by 5 bases and J shorter by 5 bases, with the junction holding 6 bases beyond the gene matches. On this clone: It lacks a known antigen. Base qualities are missing; no much larger clone stands one base away.

The chain was built from TRBV7-2 and TRBJ2-3, with TRBD2 matching 14 junction bases. The sequencing sample was made of PBMCs. The sequence was collected from a man aged 30-40 years in good health and CMV-seropositive. The sequenced DNA: TGTGCCAGCAGCCGAAGTGGACTAGCGGGAGGAGATACGCAGTATTTT. It is translated as CASSRSGLAGGDTQYF.